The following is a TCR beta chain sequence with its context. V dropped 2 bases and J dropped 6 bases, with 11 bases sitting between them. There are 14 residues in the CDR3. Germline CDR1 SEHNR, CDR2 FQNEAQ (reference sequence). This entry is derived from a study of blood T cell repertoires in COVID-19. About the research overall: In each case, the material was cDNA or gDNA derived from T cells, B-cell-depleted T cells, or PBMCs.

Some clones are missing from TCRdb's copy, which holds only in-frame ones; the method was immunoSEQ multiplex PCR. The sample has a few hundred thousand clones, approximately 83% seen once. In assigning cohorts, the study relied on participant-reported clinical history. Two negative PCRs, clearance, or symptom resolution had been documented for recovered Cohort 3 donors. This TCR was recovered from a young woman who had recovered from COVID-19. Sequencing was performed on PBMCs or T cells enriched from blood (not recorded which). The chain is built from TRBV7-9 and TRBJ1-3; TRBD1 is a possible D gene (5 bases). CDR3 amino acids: CASSLQGGENTIYF. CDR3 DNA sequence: TGTGCCAGCAGCTTACAGGGAGGAGAAAACACCATATATTTT.